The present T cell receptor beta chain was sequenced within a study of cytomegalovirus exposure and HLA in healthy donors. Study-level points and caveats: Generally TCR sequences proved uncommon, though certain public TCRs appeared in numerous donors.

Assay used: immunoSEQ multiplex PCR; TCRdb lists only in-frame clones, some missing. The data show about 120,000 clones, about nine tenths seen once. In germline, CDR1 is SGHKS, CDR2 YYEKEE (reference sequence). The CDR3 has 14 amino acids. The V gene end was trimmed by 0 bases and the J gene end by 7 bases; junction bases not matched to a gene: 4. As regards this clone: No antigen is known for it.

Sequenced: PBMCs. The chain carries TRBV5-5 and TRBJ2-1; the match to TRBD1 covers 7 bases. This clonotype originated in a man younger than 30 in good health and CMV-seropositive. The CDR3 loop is CASSLDRGRNEQFF. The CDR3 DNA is TGTGCCAGCAGCTTGGACAGGGGAAGAAATGAGCAGTTCTTC.